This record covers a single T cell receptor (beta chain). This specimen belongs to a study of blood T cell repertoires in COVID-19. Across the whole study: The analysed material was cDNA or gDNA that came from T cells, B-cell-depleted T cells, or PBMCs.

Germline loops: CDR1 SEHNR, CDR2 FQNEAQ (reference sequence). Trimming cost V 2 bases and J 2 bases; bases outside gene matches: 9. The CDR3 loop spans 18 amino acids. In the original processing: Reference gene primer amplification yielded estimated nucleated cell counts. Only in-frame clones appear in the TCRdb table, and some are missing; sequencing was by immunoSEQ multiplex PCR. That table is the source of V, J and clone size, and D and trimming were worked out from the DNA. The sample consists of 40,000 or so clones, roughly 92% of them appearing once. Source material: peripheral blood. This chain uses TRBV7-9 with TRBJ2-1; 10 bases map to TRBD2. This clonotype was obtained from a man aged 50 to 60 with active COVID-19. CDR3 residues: CASSLTPLAGATYNEQFF. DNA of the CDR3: TGTGCCAGCAGCTTAACCCCTCTAGCGGGAGCAACCTACAATGAGCAGTTCTTC.